The entry below describes one T cell receptor (beta chain). This sample is part of a study of TIL therapy for anti-PD-1-resistant metastatic lung cancer. The overall study: Progressing patients received lymphodepletion, expanded TIL infusion and IL-2.

Germline V CDR1 and CDR2: SEHNR, FQNEAQ (reference sequence). Trimming removed 5 bases from V and 7 bases from J; junction bases left unmatched: 14. This CDR3 is built from 18 residues. The libraries were made with immunoSEQ v3. Libraries were sequenced to approximately 2 million read pairs (survey) or roughly 4.5-6.5 million (deep). Profiling relied on immunoSEQ multiplex PCR, and the TCRdb table lists in-frame clones only, not all of them. The sample records nearly 60,000 clones, 70% to 75% being singletons. The sample's time point: pre-treatment sample, taken before nivolumab and TIL therapy. The chain has TRBV7-9 and TRBJ1-4; TRBD1 aligns across 12 bases. This specimen was blood, taken at baseline. The source of this sequence is a person aged 25-79 years with non-small cell lung cancer. CDR3 sequence reads: CASSLYSGDRGRSEKLFF. CDR3 coding DNA: TGTGCCAGCAGCCTTTACTCCGGGGACAGGGGGCGAAGTGAAAAACTGTTTTTT. Looking up the rest from reference TRBV7-9 and TRBJ1-4 gives the full variable domain: DTGVSQNPRHKITKRGQNVTFRCDPISEHNRLYWYRQTLGQGPEFLTYFQNEAQLEKSRLLSDRFSAERPKGSFSTLEIQRTEQGDSAMYLCASSLYSGDRGRSEKLFFGSGTQLSVL.